The 28 T cell receptor beta chains below were found in one sample sequenced in a study of blood T cells in healthy people across ages (dated by TCRdb to the mid-2010s). The library was made by 5' RACE. Sequencing took place on an Illumina HiSeq 2500. A second PCR of roughly 7 to 11 cycles was run with a J-beta primer mix and a sample-barcoded 5' primer. TCRdb's own reprocessing of the public reads used fastp at Q25 and MiXCR and kept productive beta chains. Identical CDR3 proteins give one entry, which carries the most common genes and DNA. For this sample there are about 1,500,000 distinct CDR3 sequences; 42% appear just once. Jointly, the top ten make up roughly 8.2% of the sample. The sequencing sample was made of blood. All receptors come from a young woman in good health.

Remarks on this clonotype: An end of the junction differs from the germline gene, which may be a read error. This sequence joins TRBV11-1 and TRBJ2-3; 7 nucleotides align to TRBD2. Per the germline V gene, CDR1 is SGHAT and CDR2 is FQDESV (reference sequence). The CDR3 sequence is 15 residues long. CDR3 nucleotide sequence: TGTGCCAGCAGCATAGCCCCCGGGGGGACAGATACGCAGTATTTT. Protein: CASSIAPGGTDTQYF.

This clonotype was recorded a few times. This sequence joins TRBV7-3 and TRBJ1-1, with TRBD1 matching 8 bases. V shed 5 bases, J shed 1 base, and the junction held 9 bases outside the gene matches. The CDR3 is 16 residues long. CDR1 is SGHTA and CDR2 is FQGTGA in the germline V gene. CDR3 sequence reads: CASSPQAGQGNTEAFF. CDR3 coding DNA: TGTGCCAGCAGCCCCCAGGCAGGACAGGGGAACACTGAAGCTTTCTTT.

This clonotype was recorded many times. The chain has TRBV29-1 and TRBJ2-7; D is undetermined. The CDR3 runs 11 residues. Trimming removed 0 bases from V and 12 bases from J, with 12 bases in between. CDR1 SQVTM and CDR2 ANQGSEA come from the germline V gene. The CDR3 DNA is TGCAGCGTTGAAGATGGAGCCGGTCGGTACTTC. Translating gives CSVEDGAGRYF.

As DNA, the CDR3 is TGTGCCAGCAGTTTTTCGAGCGGGGGGCCGGTCTACGAGCAGTACTTC. This gives the protein CASSFSSGGPVYEQYF. This chain connects TRBV27 to TRBJ2-7; 9 positions match TRBD2. Germline trimming cut 3 bases from V and 3 bases from J; bases unmatched to any gene: 9. The CDR3 sequence is 16 residues long. Per germline, CDR1 MNHEY and CDR2 SMNVEV (reference sequence).

The V call is TRBV15, the J call TRBJ2-1, with unresolved D. The V end lost 0 bases, the J end lost 4 bases, and 10 bases lay between the germline ends. The CDR3 spans 15 residues. CDR1 and CDR2 from the germline V gene are LNHNV and YYDKDF (reference sequence). The CDR3 region is CATSRDAVRYNEQFF. The CDR3 DNA is TGTGCCACCAGCAGAGACGCGGTGAGATACAATGAGCAGTTCTTC.

The chain combines TRBV7-9 with TRBJ2-1; D is undetermined. CDR3 length: 16 amino acids. CDR1 and CDR2 from the germline V gene are SEHNR and FQNEAQ (reference sequence). V shed 1 base and J shed 0 bases, with 10 bases lying between them. CDR3 residues: CASSLDPLSSYNEQFF. The CDR3 DNA sequence: TGTGCCAGCAGCTTAGATCCTCTTAGCTCCTACAATGAGCAGTTCTTC.

The rearrangement uses TRBV20-1 and TRBJ2-5; TRBD2 agrees at 8 bases. Germline CDR1 is DFQATT and CDR2 is SNEGSKA (reference sequence). V shed 3 bases and J 2 bases; nucleotides not matched to a gene: 8. The CDR3 totals 15 residues. CDR3 sequence (DNA): TGCAGTGCTAGGAATCCCGGGACTAGGCAAGAGACCCAGTACTTC. Protein product: CSARNPGTRQETQYF.

This sequence joins TRBV10-2 and TRBJ2-7; D may be TRBD2 (5 bases). The CDR3 is made up of 13 amino acids. Germline-derived CDR1 and CDR2 are WSHSY and SAAADI. The V and J ends lost 3 bases and 4 bases respectively, with 10 bases between them. Here the CDR3 reads CASSDAGGYEQYF. In nucleotides, the CDR3 is TGCGCCAGCAGTGACGCAGGAGGTTACGAGCAGTACTTC.

The chain combines TRBV3-1 with TRBJ1-6; TRBD1 is a possible D gene (6 bases). The germline gives CDR1 LGHDT, CDR2 YNNKEL (reference sequence). With 4 bases removed from V and 9 bases from J, the gap between germline ends came to 16 bases. The CDR3 contains 15 residues. CDR3 region: CASSPYRVDGSPLHF. CDR3 nucleotides: TGTGCCAGCAGCCCGTACAGGGTTGATGGTTCACCCCTCCACTTT.

This clonotype turned up a few times. V usage is TRBV27 and J usage is TRBJ1-2, with 7 bases identical to TRBD1. V was pared by 10 bases and J by 1 base, with 12 bases of the junction left unmatched. There are 15 residues in the CDR3. Germline V gene sequence: CDR1 MNHEY, CDR2 SMNVEV (reference sequence). The CDR3 DNA reads TGTGCCACCAGGGGGACGGCGCGGAGTAACTATGGCTACACCTTC. Its protein is CATRGTARSNYGYTF.

V is TRBV2 and J is TRBJ2-1; TRBD1 might be the D (6 bases). The J call is doubtful: the DNA matches TRBJ2-7 better. Germline V lookup: CDR1 SNHLY, CDR2 FYNNEI. This CDR3 has 13 amino acids. The CDR3 is CASQDSFAYEQYF. CDR3 bases: TGTGCCAGCCAGGACAGTTTCGCCTACGAGCAGTACTTC.

The rearrangement uses TRBV2 and TRBJ2-7; the D gene is possibly TRBD1 (6 bases). Germline V gene sequence: CDR1 SNHLY, CDR2 FYNNEI. The V end lost 7 bases, the J end lost 6 bases, and 19 bases lay between the germline ends. This CDR3 has 14 residues. The CDR3, as DNA: TGTGCCAGCAAGGACAGCCTGTCTTATGCCGAGCAGTACTTC. Encoded protein: CASKDSLSYAEQYF.

The V call is TRBV10-3, the J call TRBJ2-1; 7 positions agree with TRBD1. Germline V CDR1 and CDR2: ENHRY, SYGVKD. The CDR3 sequence is 15 residues long. With V trimmed by 3 bases and J by 6 bases, 8 bases remained unmatched. Here the CDR3 reads CAISDGTVGGNEQFF. CDR3 nucleotide sequence: TGTGCCATCAGTGATGGGACAGTAGGTGGCAATGAGCAGTTCTTC.

The chain links TRBV2 to TRBJ2-5; a possible D gene is TRBD1 (5 bases). The CDR3 contains 13 residues. Trimming stripped 2 bases from V and 7 bases from J, with 11 bases between. From germline, CDR1 is SNHLY and CDR2 FYNNEI. The CDR3 here is CASSEQGVGTQYF. DNA for the CDR3: TGTGCCAGCAGTGAACAGGGCGTGGGGACCCAGTACTTC.

In this sample, this clonotype turned up a few times. The rearrangement links TRBV4-1 to TRBJ2-5; 8 bases fit TRBD1. Trimming at V came to 5 bases and at J to 0 bases, leaving 5 bases not matched to a gene. The CDR3 is 15 residues long. Germline values: CDR1 MGHRA, CDR2 YSYEKL. CDR3 in amino acids: CASSKPGQDQETQYF. For the CDR3, the DNA is TGCGCCAGCAGCAAACCGGGACAGGACCAAGAGACCCAGTACTTC.

The CDR3 coding sequence is TGTGCCTGGAGTACACAGGGAAGGCATTTGGACATTCAGTACTTC. It codes for CAWSTQGRHLDIQYF. The chain carries TRBV30 and TRBJ2-4, with D possibly being TRBD1 (6 bases). This CDR3 spans 15 amino acids. Per germline, CDR1 GTSNPN and CDR2 SVGIG (reference sequence). Trimming took off 2 bases at V and 8 bases at J, with 19 bases between the two ends.

V usage is TRBV7-2 and J usage is TRBJ1-2, with D maybe TRBD1 (6 bases). This CDR3 is built from 12 residues. Germline V gene sequence: CDR1 SGHTA, CDR2 FQGNSA. Deletions cut 4 bases from V and 8 bases from J, with 11 bases between. The CDR3 nucleotides are TGTGCCAGCAGCTACAATCAGGGGGGCTACACCTTC. Translating gives CASSYNQGGYTF.

The rearrangement links TRBV6-5 to TRBJ2-5; 7 bases fit TRBD1. Germline CDR1 and CDR2: MNHEY and SVGAGI. The CDR3 is 18 amino acids. J lost 0 bases, V lost 2 bases, and 12 bases had no gene match. The CDR3 spells CASSYGGTGDINQETQYF. The CDR3 DNA sequence: TGTGCCAGCAGTTACGGGGGCACAGGGGATATCAACCAAGAGACCCAGTACTTC.

This chain joins TRBV10-3 and TRBJ2-5; possible D gene TRBD2, 6 bases. V lost 7 bases and J lost 3, with 12 bases in between. The CDR3 totals 13 residues. Germline V CDR1 and CDR2: ENHRY, SYGVKD. The CDR3 spells CAITRRAEETQYF. CDR3 bases: TGTGCCATCACCCGGAGGGCGGAAGAGACCCAGTACTTC.

The rearrangement links TRBV12-3 or TRBV12-4 to TRBJ1-1; possibly TRBD1 for D (5 bases). Deletions cut 6 bases from V and 6 bases from J, with 17 bases between. This CDR3 is 14 amino acids long. CDR3 sequence: CASSGPRGNPEAFF. Here the CDR3 DNA reads TGTGCCAGCAGCGGGCCGAGGGGAAACCCTGAAGCTTTCTTT.

This clonotype occurred many times. CDR3 residues: CAISESWTSGNNEQFF. CDR3 bases: TGTGCCATCAGTGAGTCCTGGACTAGCGGGAACAATGAGCAGTTCTTC. J is TRBJ2-1 and V is TRBV10-3, with 12 bases that match TRBD2. This CDR3 spans 16 amino acids. V shed 0 bases and J 5 bases; nucleotides not matched to a gene: 2. Germline-derived CDR1 and CDR2 are ENHRY and SYGVKD.

This clonotype was counted only a few times. V and J are TRBV11-2 and TRBJ2-3, with unresolved D. The germline V and J ends were trimmed by 2 bases and 2 bases, with 14 bases remaining between them. This CDR3 comprises 16 residues. The germline gives CDR1 SGHAT, CDR2 FQNNGV. This CDR3 reads CASSLKRALPTDTQYF. The CDR3 nucleotides read TGTGCCAGCAGCTTAAAACGGGCCCTCCCCACAGATACGCAGTATTTT.

This clonotype was seen only a few times. The genes are TRBV5-1 and TRBJ2-7; the D is unclear. Germline lookup yields CDR1 SGHRS and CDR2 YFSETQ. Trimming stripped 1 base from V and 7 bases from J, with 12 bases between. This CDR3 comprises 13 residues. The CDR3 loop is CASSLLQFGEQYF. The CDR3 nucleotides read TGCGCCAGCAGCTTGCTCCAATTCGGAGAGCAGTACTTC. Full variable domain (outside the CDR3, taken from reference TRBV5-1 and TRBJ2-7): KAGVTQTPRYLIKTRGQQVTLSCSPISGHRSVSWYQQTPGQGLQFLFEYFSETQRNKGNFPGRFSGRQFSNSRSEMNVSTLELGDSALYLCASSLLQFGEQYFGPGTRLTVT.

In its sample, this clonotype was seen a few times. CDR3 nucleotides: TGTGCCAGCACCCCTCTAGAGTACGAGCAGTACTTC. It specifies CASTPLEYEQYF. V gene TRBV7-9 combines with J gene TRBJ2-7; D call uncertain. Deletions cut 7 bases from V and 4 bases from J, with 11 bases between. The CDR3 spans 12 residues. CDR1 is SEHNR and CDR2 is FQNEAQ in the germline V gene (reference sequence).

This clonotype was picked up many times. The V gene is TRBV29-1, the J gene TRBJ2-3, with unresolved D. The CDR3 has 14 residues. Trimming left V 3 bases short and J 0 bases short, with 10 bases between. Germline V gene data show CDR1 as SQVTM and CDR2 as ANQGSEA. The CDR3 protein is CSVEPETSTDTQYF. For the CDR3, the DNA is TGCAGCGTTGAGCCGGAAACTAGCACAGATACGCAGTATTTT.

The rearrangement joins TRBV29-1 to TRBJ2-7; possible D gene TRBD1, 5 bases. The germline V and J ends were trimmed by 7 bases and 0 bases, with 13 bases remaining between them. The CDR3 spans 13 residues. Germline CDR1 reads SQVTM; CDR2 reads ANQGSEA. CDR3 in DNA: TGCAGCGCCCAGACAGACCTCTCCTACGAGCAGTACTTC. This encodes CSAQTDLSYEQYF.

The V call is TRBV7-8, the J call TRBJ1-4; D gene ambiguous. This CDR3 has 15 amino acids. Germline-derived CDR1 and CDR2 are SGHVS and FQNEAQ. The V and J ends lost 4 bases and 2 bases respectively, with 11 bases between them. CDR3 coding DNA: TGTGCCAGCAGCTCGTCGGGATGGACTAATGAAAAACTGTTTTTT. Encoded protein: CASSSSGWTNEKLFF. The variable domain in full, with the rest retrieved from reference TRBV7-8 and TRBJ1-4, is GAGVSQSPRYKVAKRGQDVALRCDPISGHVSLFWYQQALGQGPEFLTYFQNEAQLDKSGLPSDRFFAERPEGSVSTLKIQRTQQEDSAVYLCASSSSGWTNEKLFFGSGTQLSVL.

The chain couples TRBV20-1 to TRBJ2-7, with TRBD2 matching 9 bases. V shed 3 bases, J shed 3 bases, and the junction held 3 bases outside the gene matches. Germline V gives CDR1 DFQATT, CDR2 SNEGSKA (reference sequence). The CDR3 spans 13 residues. CDR3 nucleotide sequence: TGCAGTGCTAGTCGTAGCGGGGGCTACGAGCAGTACTTC. This codes for CSASRSGGYEQYF.